This TCR beta chain is drawn from a study of regulatory T cells in long-lasting Graves disease (dated by TCRdb to 2020 to 2023). Concerning the study at large: Antithyroid drugs had been taken for less than 3 months by newly diagnosed Graves' disease patients. The study was conducted in China and was registered as a clinical trial. A total of approximately 35 samples underwent TCR sequencing: around 13 from persistent and about 20 from newly diagnosed Graves' disease patients. Peripheral blood TCR sequencing and RNA sequencing compared persistent Graves' disease patients with newly diagnosed Graves' disease patients.

Read against the paper, the sample's time point label means: newly diagnosed GD, antithyroid drugs for less than 3 months. RNA was extracted from PBMCs in TRIzol for both TCR sequencing and RNA sequencing. Graves' disease was diagnosed according to American Thyroid Association guidelines. The patients came from an endocrinology department in Xi'an, China. From each patient, approximately 9.9 milliliters of peripheral blood was collected into an EDTA anticoagulant tube. Ficoll Paque Plus density gradient separation was used to isolate PBMCs, and no further T cell sorting was done. An Agilent 2100 Bioanalyzer and agarose gel were used to check RNA quality, while a NanoDrop 2000 measured RNA concentration. This clonotype occurred many times. Its antigen remains unidentified. Base qualities were left out, and no much larger clone turns up one base away. Study-wide conclusions, independent of this receptor: The study examined only peripheral blood because the primary lesion, thyroid tissue, could not be accessed. As a limitation, the authors acknowledged that the small sample size may reduce accuracy. Persistent Graves' disease patients showed lower TCR Shannon entropy and fewer highly expanded clones than newly diagnosed patients, suggesting clonal expansion. A larger number of public clonotypes was shared among persistent patients (2,741) than among newly diagnosed patients (roughly 970). Sequencing and analysis were limited to the TCR beta chain.

The library was produced with multiplex PCR. Sequencer: Illumina HiSeq 4000. To build TCR beta libraries, CDR3 regions were amplified by Arm-PCR using iRepertoire HTBI primers. PCR products were gel purified before sequencing. The original pipeline was this. A total of under 80 TRBV and 14 TRBJ segments were identified across samples and were used for gene usage analysis of CDR3 amino acid clonotypes. COPE and FqMerger were used to merge filtered high-quality paired reads into contigs. Contigs were aligned with BLAST to IMGT TRBV, TRBD and TRBJ reference genes, and CDR3 was defined per IMGT. Any clonotype with a frequency above 0.1% was counted as a highly expanded clone. Repertoire diversity was measured by Shannon entropy, and V-J evenness by the Gini coefficient. Public clonotypes were defined as clonotypes shared by more than one individual. The public reads were run again by TCRdb, first through fastp at Q25 and then through MiXCR, and only productive beta chains were kept. Identical CDR3 proteins give one entry, which carries the most common genes and DNA. The V and J calls follow TCRdb's processing rather than the paper's. For this sample the table gives 400,000 to 500,000 distinct CDR3 sequences, of which about 15% were detected only once. Of the sample, roughly 23% falls within the top ten clones.

This sample also appeared in a second study, on T cells in Graves' hyperthyroidism and ophthalmopathy. Looking at the second paper: Stable Graves' hyperthyroidism was defined as no progression to ophthalmopathy during 18 months of follow-up. The hyperthyroidism patients were between 18 and 65 years old and newly diagnosed, with a disease duration of less than 2 months. Any patient with an uncontrolled infection, another autoimmune disease, pregnancy or lactation was excluded. Diagnoses were based on clinical symptoms, serum thyroxine and TRAb, thyroid ultrasound and orbital computed tomography. The TCR CDR3 was subjected to a first round of RT-PCR using the HTBI primer set and the Qiagen OneStep RT-PCR kit. Most expanded thyroid clonotypes (frequency above 0.001) were also found in blood, which suggests that blood repertoires may mirror thyroid immune responses. A model built on a 13 V-J signature distinguished ophthalmopathy from stable hyperthyroidism, reaching 87.88% sensitivity and 81.08% specificity in cross-validation and 80%/75% in testing. In validation, the model predicted progression to ophthalmopathy a median of 6.5 months before onset, with about 67% sensitivity and 72.22% specificity. To identify distinguishing TCR V-J signatures, a discovery cohort of about 100 patients was used, comprising 43 with Graves' ophthalmopathy and 57 with stable Graves' hyperthyroidism. Whether ophthalmopathy could be predicted prospectively was tested in an independent validation cohort made up of under 20 hyperthyroidism patients plus 17 patients who later progressed to ophthalmopathy. The 75 to 100 discovery patients were divided at random into training and test sets in a 7:3 ratio. In more than five Graves' hyperthyroidism patients, the study also compared T-cell repertoires from thyroid tissue with T-cell repertoires from blood. Following sampling, methimazole starting at 30 mg daily was given to hyperthyroidism patients, and high-dose intravenous methylprednisolone was given to ophthalmopathy patients. Libraries were constructed in a second round of multiplex PCR, after which size selection and purification were carried out. Libraries were sequenced paired-end with 100 bp reads on an Illumina HiSeq2000. Raw data were processed with SOAPnuke, discarding reads with adapters, uncalled bases, mean Phred below 15, or no exact constant-primer or identifier match. High-quality paired reads were merged using COPE v1.2.5, and each unique nucleotide sequence was defined as a clonotype. MiTCR v1.1 was used to align the clonotypes against IMGT TRBV, TRBD and TRBJ reference segments. The analysis was restricted to V-J combinations with a frequency above 0.0001, which together covered 99% to 99.2% of the repertoires. A TCS score was defined as the ratio of F50 (clonal expansion) to E x V (chaos), with BLOSUM62-based TCRdist applied between CDR3 peptides within each V-J. Welch's t-statistics and random forest reduced fewer than 550 V-J features to roughly 13, which were used in a naive Bayes classifier (R e1071). No statistical method was used to fix the sample size in advance, and group allocation was not hidden from the investigators. The paper describes TCR Vbeta CDR3 sequencing of 140 or so peripheral blood samples, made up of 40 to 45 ophthalmopathy patients, roughly 80 hyperthyroidism patients and roughly 17 progressor patients.

The sample here was peripheral blood mononuclear cells (PBMCs), taken at new diagnosis, from a patient treated with antithyroid drugs. This TCR was sampled from a woman younger than 30 with Graves disease. Donor details come from another sample of the same person, matched by shared clones.

For the CDR3, the sequence is CASSQYRGRATDTQYF. The base sequence is TGTGCCAGCAGCCAATACAGGGGGAGAGCCACAGATACGCAGTATTTT. The chain joins TRBV27 to TRBJ2-3; the central 8 bases match TRBD1. Trimming accounts for 6 bases at V and 2 bases at J, while the number of junction bases matched to no gene is 10. Taken from cysteine to phenylalanine, the CDR3 has 16 residues. The read is trimmed to its CDR3 DNA, 48 bases read in frame from base 1. Reading the germline V gene (reference sequence) gives CDR1 MNHEY and CDR2 SMNVEV.